The next 6 T cell receptor beta chains were all read from a single sample in a study of blood T cell repertoires in COVID-19. The protocol was immunoSEQ multiplex PCR, while the TCRdb copy is restricted to in-frame clones and leaves out a portion. There are 250,000 or so clones in the sample; 85% to 95% occur only once, and around 2.8% lies in the top ten. The sample taken for sequencing was PBMCs or T cells enriched from blood (not recorded which). Receptors were obtained from a man aged 35 to 55 who had been exposed to COVID-19.

CDR3 coding DNA: TGTGCCAGTCTCCGGGACAGGAACACCGGGGAGCTGTTTTTT. Its translation: CASLRDRNTGELFF. The rearrangement links TRBV2 to TRBJ2-2; 7 positions match TRBD1. In germline, CDR1 is SNHLY, CDR2 FYNNEI. V lost 9 bases to trimming and J lost 1 base; unmatched junction nucleotides: 5. This CDR3 is 14 amino acids long.

This chain links TRBV27 with TRBJ2-1, with TRBD2 matching 11 bases. The CDR3 totals 14 residues. Germline CDR1 is MNHEY and CDR2 is SMNVEV (reference sequence). Trimming removed 6 bases from V and 9 bases from J; junction bases left unmatched: 7. The CDR3 region is CASRETSGKIEQFF. In DNA form, the CDR3 reads TGTGCCAGCAGGGAGACTAGCGGGAAGATTGAGCAGTTCTTC.

The chain links TRBV3-1 (or the pseudogene TRBV3-2) to TRBJ1-1; D is undetermined. The CDR3 is 13 residues long. Trimming pared 4 bases from V and 2 bases from J, leaving 8 bases between. Germline loops: CDR1 LGHDT, CDR2 YNNKEL (reference sequence). DNA of the CDR3: TGTGCCAGCAGCCGCGCCGAAAACACTGAAGCTTTCTTT. As protein: CASSRAENTEAFF.

The chain couples TRBV7-6 to TRBJ1-4; 10 nucleotides align to TRBD1. The germline V gene has CDR1 SGHVS and CDR2 FNYEAQ. V was clipped by 4 bases and J by 7 bases; unmatched bases: 9. CDR3 size: 16 residues. CDR3 DNA: TGTGCCAGCAGCTCGTATTCGGGACAGGGGTCTGAAAAACTGTTTTTT. Protein sequence: CASSSYSGQGSEKLFF.

This clone has only one observation. The chain carries TRBV7-6 and TRBJ2-3, with D maybe TRBD2 (6 bases). CDR3 size: 16 residues. Germline CDR1 SGHVS, CDR2 FNYEAQ. Trimming cost V 5 bases and J 1 base, with 16 bases left between them. CDR3 residues: CASSRNLPGGTDTQYF. CDR3 in DNA: TGTGCCAGCAGCCGAAACCTCCCGGGGGGCACAGATACGCAGTATTTT.

The chain joins TRBV7-2 to TRBJ2-3; 8 bases agree with TRBD2. J lost 2 bases, V lost 3 bases, and 7 bases had no gene match. The germline V gene has CDR1 SGHTA and CDR2 FQGNSA. The CDR3 extends over 16 amino acids. This chain's CDR3 is CASSFSAGGITDTQYF. CDR3 coding DNA: TGTGCCAGCAGCTTTTCGGCGGGGGGAATCACAGATACGCAGTATTTT.